These T cell receptor beta chains were read from a single sample in a study of T cell responses to AZD1222 COVID-19 vaccine. The repertoire was sequenced with immunoSEQ multiplex PCR; TCRdb's copy has only in-frame clones and lacks some. The table lists approximately 140,000 clones, roughly nine tenths of them singletons. The input for sequencing was peripheral blood, taken 28 days after the second AZD1222 dose. Receptor source: an adult who received the AZD1222 COVID-19 vaccine. The CDR3 runs from the conserved cysteine through the conserved F or W. The D gene is left open where the match is weak. Only part of the rows carry a size: once, few, many, or a class if the clone is expanded.

abundance	v_gene	d_gene	j_gene	CDR3aa	CDR3nt
-	TRBV7-9	-	TRBJ1-1	CASSYMTGGNTEAFF	TGTGCCAGCAGCTATATGACAGGCGGGAACACTGAAGCTTTCTTT
-	TRBV19	-	TRBJ2-2	CASSAPPGLATNTGELFF	TGTGCCAGTAGTGCACCCCCGGGACTTGCCACGAACACCGGGGAGCTGTTTTTT
-	TRBV15	-	TRBJ2-3	CATRHLPGQEGPGDTQYF	TGTGCCACCAGACACCTCCCCGGACAGGAGGGGCCGGGGGATACGCAGTATTTT
-	TRBV3-1/TRBV3-2	TRBD1	TRBJ1-2	CASSQDGTGVGYTF	TGTGCCAGCAGCCAAGATGGGACAGGGGTTGGCTACACCTTC
-	TRBV19	-	TRBJ1-1	CASSISQLNTEAFF	TGTGCCAGTAGTATAAGTCAGCTGAACACTGAAGCTTTCTTT
-	TRBV5-4	-	TRBJ1-2	CASSFGSSVGYTF	TGTGCCAGCAGCTTCGGGTCGTCAGTGGGCTACACCTTC
-	TRBV6-5	-	TRBJ2-7	CASSYHPGWDEQYF	TGTGCCAGCAGTTACCATCCGGGTTGGGACGAGCAGTACTTC
-	TRBV21-1	-	TRBJ1-5	CASNPRIRQGVRNQPQHF	TGTGCCAGCAATCCTCGAATCCGACAGGGGGTACGAAATCAGCCCCAGCATTTT
-	TRBV7-2	-	TRBJ1-2	CASSLGWGYGYTF	TGTGCCAGCAGCTTAGGGTGGGGCTATGGCTACACCTTC
-	TRBV2	-	TRBJ1-1	CASRVTRDTEAFF	TGTGCCAGCAGAGTGACCCGGGACACTGAAGCTTTCTTT
once	TRBV5-1	TRBD2	TRBJ2-5	CASSLAGLAGLQETQYF	TGCGCCAGCAGCTTGGCCGGACTAGCGGGACTCCAAGAGACCCAGTACTTC
-	TRBV4-2	-	TRBJ2-6	CASSQDASSGANVLTF	TGTGCCAGCAGCCAAGATGCTAGCTCTGGGGCCAACGTCCTGACTTTC
once	TRBV6-5	TRBD2	TRBJ2-5	CASSYKAGGRETQYF	TGTGCCAGCAGTTACAAAGCGGGAGGGCGGGAGACCCAGTACTTC
-	TRBV30	TRBD1	TRBJ2-2	CARDTRDRSNTGELFF	TGTGCCCGGGATACGCGGGACAGGAGTAACACCGGGGAGCTGTTTTTT
-	TRBV10-3	-	TRBJ1-2	CAISEWVANPLPLNYGYTF	TGTGCCATCAGTGAGTGGGTGGCGAATCCCTTACCCCTAAACTATGGCTACACCTTC
-	TRBV10-3	-	TRBJ1-2	CAISEHTEGYTF	TGTGCCATCAGTGAGCACACAGAAGGCTACACCTTC
once	TRBV13	-	TRBJ2-6	CASSLGTASSGANVLTF	TGTGCCAGCAGCTTAGGGACGGCTAGCTCTGGGGCCAACGTCCTGACTTTC
-	TRBV7-9	-	TRBJ1-1	CASSFWGKDRLLNTEAFF	TGTGCCAGCAGCTTTTGGGGGAAGGACAGACTGCTGAACACTGAAGCTTTCTTT
-	TRBV5-4	-	TRBJ2-1	CASSPSGQHNEQFF	TGTGCCAGCAGCCCAAGCGGACAGCACAATGAGCAGTTCTTC
-	TRBV29-1	-	TRBJ1-1	CSVVVRGPYMNTEAFF	TGCAGCGTTGTAGTCAGGGGACCTTACATGAACACTGAAGCTTTCTTT
-	TRBV28	-	TRBJ2-1	CAAGMSVRSYNEQFF	TGTGCCGCGGGGATGAGCGTCCGCTCCTACAATGAGCAGTTCTTC
-	TRBV15	-	TRBJ2-7	CATSRGGGAIYEQYF	TGTGCCACCAGCAGAGGGGGCGGTGCTATCTACGAGCAGTACTTC
-	TRBV29-1	-	TRBJ1-1	CSVELLGARTEAFF	TGCAGCGTGGAACTCTTAGGGGCTCGGACTGAAGCTTTCTTT
-	TRBV19	-	TRBJ1-1	CASRGLYPDTEAFF	TGTGCCAGCCGGGGCCTCTACCCCGACACTGAAGCTTTCTTT
-	TRBV7-9	TRBD1	TRBJ2-7	CASSFLRGLTYEQYF	TGTGCCAGCAGCTTTCTCAGGGGGCTAACCTACGAGCAGTACTTC
once	TRBV7-2	TRBD2	TRBJ2-7	CASSFSGRGNEQYF	TGTGCCAGCAGCTTTAGCGGGAGAGGGAACGAGCAGTACTTC
-	TRBV19	TRBD1	TRBJ1-2	CASSGQGATGGYTF	TGTGCCAGTAGTGGACAGGGGGCAACAGGAGGCTACACCTTC
-	TRBV21-1	-	TRBJ2-7	CASSKAPDRSSYEQYF	TGTGCCAGCAGCAAAGCGCCCGACCGGAGCTCCTACGAGCAGTACTTC
once	TRBV3-1/TRBV3-2	-	TRBJ2-1	CASSQVDWGLSGEAYNEQFF	TGTGCCAGCAGCCAAGTTGACTGGGGCCTTTCGGGAGAGGCCTACAATGAGCAGTTCTTC
-	TRBV18	-	TRBJ1-4	CASSRSVQGEKLFF	TGTGCCAGCTCACGCTCGGTGCAGGGGGAAAAACTGTTTTTT
-	TRBV7-2	-	TRBJ1-5	CASSFQPPPGGQPQHF	TGTGCCAGCAGCTTCCAGCCCCCCCCGGGGGGACAGCCCCAGCATTTT
-	TRBV4-1	TRBD2	TRBJ2-3	CASSQRTSGIDTQYF	TGCGCCAGCAGCCAGAGGACTAGCGGGATAGATACGCAGTATTTT
-	TRBV9	-	TRBJ1-5	CASSVDAGRNQPQHF	TGTGCCAGCAGCGTAGATGCAGGACGAAATCAGCCCCAGCATTTT
-	TRBV5-4	-	TRBJ2-7	CASSFRGTYEQYF	TGTGCCAGCAGCTTCCGGGGTACCTACGAGCAGTACTTC
-	TRBV28	-	TRBJ1-2	CASSRHGYTF	TGTGCCAGCAGTAGACATGGCTACACCTTC
-	TRBV6-5	-	TRBJ2-2	CASSRQTNTGELFF	TGTGCCAGCAGTCGACAGACAAACACCGGGGAGCTGTTTTTT
-	TRBV27	TRBD1	TRBJ2-2	CASSPTPGTGVSGELFF	TGTGCCAGCAGTCCCACCCCCGGGACAGGGGTTTCCGGGGAGCTGTTTTTT